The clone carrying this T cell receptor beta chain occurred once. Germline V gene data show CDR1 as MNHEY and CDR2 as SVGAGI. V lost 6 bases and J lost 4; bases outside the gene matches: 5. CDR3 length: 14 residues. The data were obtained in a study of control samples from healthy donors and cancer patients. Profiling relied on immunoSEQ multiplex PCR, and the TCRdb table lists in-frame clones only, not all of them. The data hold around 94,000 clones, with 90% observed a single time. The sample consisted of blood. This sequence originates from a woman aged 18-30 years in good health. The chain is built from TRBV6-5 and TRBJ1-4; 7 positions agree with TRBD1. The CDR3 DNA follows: TGTGCCAGCAGCCTCGACAGGGATAATGAAAAACTGTTTTTT. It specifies CASSLDRDNEKLFF.